The source of this TCR beta chain is a study of blood T cell repertoires in COVID-19. Method: immunoSEQ multiplex PCR; TCRdb's copy keeps in-frame clones and lacks some. The sample holds nearly 350,000 clones, around nine tenths seen once. The V and J ends lost 2 bases and 3 bases, in that order; junction bases with no gene match: 5. The CDR3 is 16 amino acids. Germline CDR1 is SGHNT and CDR2 is YENEEA. Sequenced: peripheral blood. This clonotype was obtained from a woman aged 18-29 years who had recovered from COVID-19. This sequence joins TRBV11-3 and TRBJ2-4; 9 nucleotides align to TRBD1. The CDR3 DNA follows: TGTGCCAGCAGCTTACGACAGGGGGGCGGCAAAAACATTCAGTACTTC. Its translation: CASSLRQGGGKNIQYF. Full variable domain (rest looked up from reference TRBV11-3 and TRBJ2-4): EAGVVQSPRYKIIEKKQPVAFWCNPISGHNTLYWYLQNLGQGPELLIRYENEEAVDDSQLPKDRFSAERLKGVDSTLKIQPAELGDSAVYLCASSLRQGGGKNIQYFGAGTRLSVL.